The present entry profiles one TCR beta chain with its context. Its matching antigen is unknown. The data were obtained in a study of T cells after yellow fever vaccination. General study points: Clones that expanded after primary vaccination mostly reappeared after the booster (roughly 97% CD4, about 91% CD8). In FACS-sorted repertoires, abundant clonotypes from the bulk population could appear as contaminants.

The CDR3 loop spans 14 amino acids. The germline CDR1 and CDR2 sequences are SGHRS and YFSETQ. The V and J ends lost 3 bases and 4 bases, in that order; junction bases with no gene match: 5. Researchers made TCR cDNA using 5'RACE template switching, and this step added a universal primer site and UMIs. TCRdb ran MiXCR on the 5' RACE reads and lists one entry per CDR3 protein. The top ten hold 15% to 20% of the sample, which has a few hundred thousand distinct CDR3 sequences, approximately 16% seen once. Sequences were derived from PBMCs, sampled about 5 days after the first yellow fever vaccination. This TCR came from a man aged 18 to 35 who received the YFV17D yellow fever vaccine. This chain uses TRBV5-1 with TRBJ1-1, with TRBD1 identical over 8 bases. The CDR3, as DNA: TGCGCCAGCAGCTCGGGACAGGCTGGCACTGAAGCTTTCTTT. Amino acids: CASSSGQAGTEAFF.